This is a list of T cell receptor beta chains from one sample in a study of T cells after yellow fever vaccination. TCRdb re-derived calls from the 5' RACE reads in MiXCR, one entry per CDR3 protein. The sample lists 600,000 to 750,000 distinct CDR3 sequences, over 9% occurring once. Sequencing used PBMCs, obtained on the day of the yellow fever booster vaccination. The source is a man aged 25 to 40 who received the YFV17D yellow fever vaccine. Both conserved end residues are part of each CDR3. D genes are given only for firm matches. Not every row has a clone size; where given, it reads once, few, many or a size class.

J,size,D,V,DNA,CDR3
TRBJ2-2,NA,TRBD2,TRBV9,TGTGCCAGCAGTAAACAGCGGGAGGGCCTCGGGGAGCTGTTTTTT,CASSKQREGLGELFF
TRBJ1-5,NA,NA,TRBV7-9,TGTGCCAGCAGCTTCGGAAGGGGCAATCAGCCCCAGCATTTT,CASSFGRGNQPQHF
TRBJ2-3,NA,TRBD2,TRBV7-9,TGTGCCAGCAGCCCAGAGGCTAGCGGTGTGCAGTATTTT,CASSPEASGVQYF
TRBJ1-3,NA,NA,TRBV3-1,TGTGCCAGCAGCCAAATGGGGTCTGGAAACACCATATATTTT,CASSQMGSGNTIYF
TRBJ2-5,many,TRBD2,TRBV7-2,TGTGCCAGCAGCCGCTGGGGAGGGTACCAAGAGACCCAGTACTTC,CASSRWGGYQETQYF
TRBJ2-3,NA,TRBD1,TRBV29-1,TGCAGCGGGACAGGGCCGGGTAAAGATACGCAGTATTTT,CSGTGPGKDTQYF
TRBJ1-4,NA,NA,TRBV7-9,TGTGCCAGCAGCCTATCGTCCGCGGGGAGTGAAAAACTGTTTTTT,CASSLSSAGSEKLFF
TRBJ2-2,NA,NA,TRBV11-2,TGTGCCAGCACCCTTCCAACCACCGGGGAGCTGTTTTTT,CASTLPTTGELFF
TRBJ1-6,few,NA,TRBV30,TGTGCCTGGAGTGTAAATCAGAACTCACCCCTCCACTTT,CAWSVNQNSPLHF
TRBJ2-5,once,NA,TRBV10-3,TGTGCCACCCTACAGGGAAGCCAAGAGACCCAGTACTTC,CATLQGSQETQYF
TRBJ1-5,once,NA,TRBV28,TGTGCCAGCAGGATCGAGGTGGACGGCAATCAGCCCCAGCATTTT,CASRIEVDGNQPQHF
TRBJ2-3,NA,NA,TRBV29-1,TGCAGCGTAACCAGGGTCGGGTCGACAGATACGCAGTATTTT,CSVTRVGSTDTQYF
TRBJ2-7,few,NA,TRBV28,TGTGCCAGCAGTCCTGAGGCCTCCTACGAGCAGTACTTC,CASSPEASYEQYF
TRBJ2-4,NA,NA,TRBV10-2,TGCGCCAGCAGTGAGGGCTCCATAGCCAAAAACATTCAGTACTTC,CASSEGSIAKNIQYF
TRBJ1-1,NA,NA,TRBV5-6,TGTGCCAGCAGCTTGCAGCCGTTCACTGAAGCTTTCTTT,CASSLQPFTEAFF
TRBJ2-3,many,NA,TRBV27,TGTGCCAGCAGTTTAGACGGTCGGAGTACGCAGTATTTT,CASSLDGRSTQYF
TRBJ2-3,few,TRBD2,TRBV7-3,TGTGCCAGCAGCTTAAGGGGTGCGGCGGGAGGCGGGACAGATACGCAGTATTTT,CASSLRGAAGGGTDTQYF
TRBJ2-3,NA,NA,TRBV5-1,TGCGCCAGCAGCTGGCCTAGCACAGATACGCAGTATTTT,CASSWPSTDTQYF
TRBJ2-7,few,NA,TRBV15,TGTGCCACCAGCAGAGACACCAGGGCGAGCTACGAGCAGTACTTC,CATSRDTRASYEQYF
TRBJ2-7,few,NA,TRBV7-9,TGTGCCAGCAGCTCTATGGCGCGACAAGCCGAGCAGTACTTC,CASSSMARQAEQYF
TRBJ2-1,NA,TRBD1,TRBV5-1,TGCGCCAGCAGCTTGTCGAGGACAGGTCGGTACAATGAGCAGTTCTTC,CASSLSRTGRYNEQFF
TRBJ2-2,NA,TRBD1,TRBV7-9,TGTGCCAGCAGCTTCACCGGGACAGGGGGCATTACCGGGGAGCTGTTTTTT,CASSFTGTGGITGELFF
TRBJ2-4,few,NA,TRBV30,TGTGCCTGGAGCCCGCTGCGATCGGCGGCAGTAAAGATTCAGTACTTC,CAWSPLRSAAVKIQYF
TRBJ2-7,NA,NA,TRBV5-1,TGCGCCAGCAGCTTTTTATCGAACTACGAGCAGTACTTC,CASSFLSNYEQYF
TRBJ2-4,many,NA,TRBV21-1,TGTGCCAGCAGCGGGAATCGTTTGCCAGGGGGCGCGCACATTCAGTACTTC,CASSGNRLPGGAHIQYF
TRBJ2-7,NA,TRBD1,TRBV19,TGTGCCAGTAGTATAGCCGGGACAGGGGGCTCCTACGAGCAGTACTTC,CASSIAGTGGSYEQYF
TRBJ1-5,NA,NA,TRBV28,TGTGCCAGCAGTTTCAGTCCTCCTAATCCCCAGCATTTT,CASSFSPPNPQHF
TRBJ2-7,few,NA,TRBV7-3,TGTGCCAGCAGCTTAACGGCGGGCGGGGCCGAGCAGTACTTC,CASSLTAGGAEQYF
TRBJ2-1,NA,TRBD2,TRBV24-1,TGTGCCACCAGTGATTCACTAGCGGGAGTTCGGAATGAGCAGTTCTTC,CATSDSLAGVRNEQFF
TRBJ2-7,few,NA,TRBV20-1,TGCAGTGCTCAGGACCAACGATTACACGAGCAGTACTTC,CSAQDQRLHEQYF
TRBJ2-5,few,TRBD2,TRBV3-1,TGTGCCAGCAGCCAAGATCGACTAGCGGGGTACCAAGAGACCCAGTACTTC,CASSQDRLAGYQETQYF
TRBJ2-3,few,TRBD2,TRBV20-1,TGCAGTGCTAGACCCCTCAGCGGGAGGGATACGCAGTATTTT,CSARPLSGRDTQYF
TRBJ2-1,NA,NA,TRBV7-6,TGTGCCAGCAGCTCGAGCAGTCGGGGTGGTTCTAATGAGCAGTTCTTC,CASSSSSRGGSNEQFF
TRBJ2-7,NA,TRBD2,TRBV20-1,TGCAGTGCTAGTGGCGGGGAGGGCCGGGACGAGCAGTACTTC,CSASGGEGRDEQYF
TRBJ1-2,few,NA,TRBV5-1,TGCGCCAGCAGCTTGGGCGTTAACTATGGCTACACCTTC,CASSLGVNYGYTF
TRBJ2-2,few,NA,TRBV10-3,TGTGCCGGCGGGGATCCGGCCGGGGAGCTGTTTTTT,CAGGDPAGELFF
TRBJ2-4,NA,TRBD1,TRBV19,TGTGCCAGTAGTATGGATTGGGACAGGGGAACCAAAAACATTCAGTACTTC,CASSMDWDRGTKNIQYF
TRBJ1-2,few,TRBD1,TRBV12-3/TRBV12-4,TGTGCCAGTAACGACAGGGGGATGTCGATCCACACCTTC,CASNDRGMSIHTF
TRBJ2-3,NA,TRBD1,TRBV20-1,TGCTGTGCTAGCTCGGCCCCGGGACAGGGGGCGACAGATACGCAGTATTTT,CCASSAPGQGATDTQYF
TRBJ1-2,few,NA,TRBV4-3,TGCGCCAGCAGCCAAGAATTAAGGGGTGGCTATGGCTACACCTTC,CASSQELRGGYGYTF
TRBJ2-1,few,NA,TRBV11-2,TGTGCCAGCAGCTTAGCGGGAGAATCCAATGAGCAGTTCTTC,CASSLAGESNEQFF
TRBJ1-2,NA,NA,TRBV30,TGTGCCTGGAGTGTAGGGGGTGGCTACACCTTC,CAWSVGGGYTF
TRBJ2-3,NA,NA,TRBV7-2,TGTGCCAGCAGCTTCAGCCCGGAAGATACGCAGTATTTT,CASSFSPEDTQYF
TRBJ1-2,few,NA,TRBV7-6,TGTGCCAGCAGCTTAGCTCCGGGGGCGACGACCATCTATGGCTACACCTTC,CASSLAPGATTIYGYTF
TRBJ1-1,NA,NA,TRBV7-6,TGTGCCAGCAGCTTAGAAGGTTTCATGAACACTGAAGCTTTCTTT,CASSLEGFMNTEAFF
TRBJ2-3,few,NA,TRBV7-3,TGTGCCAGCAGCTTGGTGGGGGCTGGAGATACGCAGTATTTT,CASSLVGAGDTQYF
TRBJ2-3,NA,NA,TRBV5-6,TGTGCCAGCAGTCCGGACGGGGCTAGACAATGGAGCACAGATACGCAGTATTTT,CASSPDGARQWSTDTQYF